This record concerns one T cell receptor (beta chain) sequence. Its antigen remains unidentified. This record comes from a study of T cell repertoires in cytomegalovirus infection. Across the whole study: Epitope selection comprised recently identified HLA-C-restricted CMV epitopes and well-studied HLA-B-restricted CMV epitopes. TCR beta signatures that were public indicated CMV infection and matching HLA type.

MiXCR was run by TCRdb on the reads, yielding one entry per CDR3 protein. The sample includes some 800,000 distinct CDR3 sequences, approximately 32% of them seen just once. The study, taken as a whole, reports: People with CMV and the relevant HLA were identified by cumulative public TCR beta family frequency. In two of eight donors, the top clonotype was HLA-C-restricted CMV-specific.

The V segment lost 3 bases and the J segment 5 bases; nucleotides outside the gene matches: 9. The CDR3 covers 15 residues. In germline, CDR1 is MNHEY, CDR2 SMNVEV (reference sequence). Sequenced material: cultured CD8+ T cells from PBMCs, taken from culture after CMV antigen stimulation. This receptor was identified in a human donor in good health (CMV status not recorded). Some clones in this sample may be carry-over from other donors' samples. The chain has TRBV27 and TRBJ1-1, with TRBD1 identical over 7 bases. The CDR3 DNA sequence: TGTGCCAGCAGTTTTTTCGCAGGGGGGAGGACTGAAGCTTTCTTT. Amino acids: CASSFFAGGRTEAFF.